Shown below are 10 T cell receptor beta chains from a single sample sequenced in a study of radiotherapy plus CTLA-4 blockade in lung cancer. Using immunoSEQ multiplex PCR, the repertoire was profiled, and TCRdb retains in-frame clones only, with some absent. The table includes approximately 45,000 clones, approximately 62% detected once. The sample in question was peripheral blood, obtained from a patient treated with radiotherapy plus ipilimumab. These receptors were taken from a human donor with non-small cell lung cancer who had a partial response to radiotherapy plus ipilimumab.

This clone was seen only a few times. The genes are TRBV19 and TRBJ2-7, with 9 nucleotides matching TRBD1. The CDR3 is made up of 15 amino acids. Germline CDR1 is LNHDA and CDR2 is SQIVND (reference sequence). V was pared by 6 bases and J by 4 bases, with 10 bases of the junction left unmatched. The CDR3 here is CASRAQGADRYEQYF. The DNA of the CDR3 is TGTGCCAGTAGGGCACAGGGGGCTGATCGGTACGAGCAGTACTTC.

The chain's CDR3 is CASRDQGMGTEAFF. The CDR3 DNA reads as TGCGCCAGCAGAGACCAGGGTATGGGGACTGAAGCTTTCTTT. The chain combines TRBV5-1 with TRBJ1-1; D might be TRBD1 (5 bases). Trimming took 5 bases from V and 5 from J, leaving 16 bases between them. The CDR3 runs to 14 residues. Germline values: CDR1 SGHRS, CDR2 YFSETQ.

This clone was counted a single time. V usage is TRBV30 and J usage is TRBJ1-2; 8 bases fit TRBD1. The V gene end was trimmed by 2 bases and the J gene end by 4 bases; junction bases not matched to a gene: 6. This CDR3 is 14 amino acids long. Germline CDR1 and CDR2: GTSNPN and SVGIG (reference sequence). The CDR3 here is CAWSRQGLTYGYTF. CDR3 in DNA: TGTGCCTGGAGTCGACAGGGGTTAACCTATGGCTACACCTTC.

This clone was detected once. The CDR3 DNA follows: TGCGCCAGCAGCCTTATCGACAGGGATCTAGATACGCAGTATTTT. It is translated as CASSLIDRDLDTQYF. The chain is built from TRBV4-1 and TRBJ2-3, with 7 bases that match TRBD1. Germline V gene data show CDR1 as MGHRA and CDR2 as YSYEKL. V lost 4 bases and J lost 5; bases outside the gene matches: 9. The CDR3 runs to 15 residues.

This sequence joins TRBV6-1 and TRBJ1-5; a weak D match, TRBD1 (5 bases). V was cut by 6 bases and J by 9 bases, with 12 bases left in between. Germline loops: CDR1 MNHNS, CDR2 SASEGT. The CDR3 extends over 12 amino acids. The CDR3 is CASRTRGRPQHF. CDR3 nucleotide sequence: TGTGCCAGCAGAACGCGGGGGAGGCCCCAGCATTTT.

Note on this clone: A far more abundant clone sits one base away, making this likely a read error. The chain recombines TRBV29-1 with TRBJ2-6, with a possible D match to TRBD1 (5 bases). CDR3 length: 15 residues. In germline, CDR1 is SQVTM, CDR2 ANQGSEA. The CDR3 coding sequence is TGCAGCGCATCAGGGTCAGGCTCTGGGTCCAACGTCCTGACTTTC. It codes for CSASGSGSGSNVLTF.

The chain combines TRBV30 with TRBJ1-5, with 8 bases fitting TRBD1. The CDR3 contains 16 residues. The germline CDR1 and CDR2 sequences are GTSNPN and SVGIG (reference sequence). The junction had 10 bases not matched to a gene; V was cut back by 0 bases and J by 6 bases. The CDR3 DNA reads as TGTGCCTGGAGTGTACGGTCCGGACAGGGAGCTCAGCCCCAGCATTTT. Protein sequence: CAWSVRSGQGAQPQHF.

The rearrangement joins TRBV7-2 to TRBJ1-2; D gene uncertain. The CDR3 loop spans 12 amino acids. Germline V gene sequence: CDR1 SGHTA, CDR2 FQGNSA. The germline V and J ends were trimmed by 4 bases and 4 bases, with 7 bases remaining between them. CDR3 sequence reads: CASSSTGYGYTF. CDR3 sequence (DNA): TGTGCCAGCAGCTCCACCGGCTATGGCTACACCTTC.

This clone came up a few times. This sequence joins TRBV4-2 and TRBJ1-3; D not certain. The germline V gene has CDR1 LGHNA and CDR2 YNFKEQ. The CDR3 runs to 18 residues. V was clipped by 2 bases and J by 2 bases, with 19 bases between them. CDR3 loop: CASSQPSGAEETGNTIYF. CDR3 DNA sequence: TGTGCCAGCAGCCAACCGTCGGGAGCGGAGGAGACTGGAAACACCATATATTTT.

The J gene is TRBJ2-7, the V gene TRBV6-1, with D tentatively TRBD1 (5 bases). CDR1 is MNHNS, CDR2 SASEGT, per germline. This CDR3 comprises 14 residues. Between the trimmed V and J ends, which lost 5 bases and 1 base, there was a span of 12 bases. CDR3 amino acids: CASSNNRRSYEQYF. CDR3 nucleotide sequence: TGTGCCAGCAGTAATAACAGGAGATCCTACGAGCAGTACTTC.